The 12 T cell receptor beta chains below come from one sample, sequenced in a study of beta chain features in type 1 diabetes. These receptors' antigens are unknown. Reverse transcribing all isolated RNA meant expressed TCRB transcripts were sequenced. Here immunoSEQ multiplex PCR was the method, and the copy in TCRdb shows in-frame clones only, minus some. Of 600,000 to 750,000 clones listed, approximately 13% are singletons. The study, taken as a whole, reports: Moderate yet significant TCRB CDR3 shortening was seen in Type 1 diabetes patients in all four CD4+ subsets.

The sequenced sample consisted of naive CD4+ T cells from blood. The receptors come from a man in his thirties or forties with type 1 diabetes.

The DNA of the CDR3 is TGTGCCAGCAGCCCGGGAGGAGGGGGATTCACAGATACGCAGTATTTT. It translates to CASSPGGGGFTDTQYF. The chain employs TRBV7-2 and TRBJ2-3, with TRBD2 as a possible D gene (7 bases). The CDR3 has 16 residues. The V gene's germline CDR1 is SGHTA and CDR2 FQGNSA. Trimming took off 5 bases at V and 2 bases at J, with 17 bases between the two ends.

The chain is built from TRBV7-2 and TRBJ2-2; D not resolved. The V and J ends lost 3 bases and 3 bases respectively, with 11 bases between them. Germline-derived CDR1 and CDR2 are SGHTA and FQGNSA. This CDR3 region has 15 residues. The CDR3 loop is CASSLGWMDTGELFF. The DNA of the CDR3 is TGTGCCAGCAGCTTGGGGTGGATGGACACCGGGGAGCTGTTTTTT.

The V call is TRBV7-9, the J call TRBJ1-6; 10 bases agree with TRBD1. CDR1 is SEHNR, CDR2 FQNEAQ, per germline (reference sequence). CDR3 length equals 15 residues. V was pared by 5 bases and J by 8 bases, with 6 bases of the junction left unmatched. CDR3 in amino acids: CASSLAGTGDSPLHF. CDR3 bases: TGTGCCAGCAGCCTCGCAGGGACAGGGGATTCACCCCTCCACTTT. The full variable domain, in which reference TRBV7-9 and TRBJ1-6 provide the parts outside the CDR3, is DTGVSQNPRHKITKRGQNVTFRCDPISEHNRLYWYRQTLGQGPEFLTYFQNEAQLEKSRLLSDRFSAERPKGSFSTLEIQRTEQGDSAMYLCASSLAGTGDSPLHFGNGTRLTVT.

This clone was observed a handful of times. The chain links TRBV10-3 to TRBJ2-5; a possible D gene is TRBD2 (6 bases). V lost 10 bases, J lost 1 base, and 13 bases lay in between. The CDR3 sequence is 13 residues long. Germline V gene lookup returns CDR1 ENHRY and CDR2 SYGVKD. Here the CDR3 reads CATRGRSQETQYF. CDR3 nucleotides: TGTGCCACCCGGGGGAGGTCCCAAGAGACCCAGTACTTC.

This clone was seen more than once but under ten times. The chain recombines TRBV5-1 with TRBJ2-5; TRBD2 might be the D (6 bases). There are 13 residues in the CDR3. Between the trimmed V and J ends, which lost 2 bases and 5 bases, there was a span of 10 bases. Per germline, CDR1 SGHRS and CDR2 YFSETQ. The CDR3 coding sequence is TGCGCCAGCAGCTTTGGCAGCGGGGAGACCCAGTACTTC. Translated, it gives CASSFGSGETQYF.

The chain uses TRBV13 and TRBJ2-7, with D perhaps being TRBD1 or TRBD2 (5 bases each). The CDR3 sequence is 15 residues long. Deletions cut 4 bases from V and 2 bases from J, with 15 bases between. In germline, CDR1 is PRHDT, CDR2 FYEKMQ (reference sequence). CDR3 loop: CASSSEGSRAYEQYF. The CDR3 DNA reads TGTGCCAGCAGCTCCGAGGGGAGCAGGGCCTACGAGCAGTACTTC.

The gene calls are TRBV4-2 and TRBJ1-1; tentative D call: TRBD1 (6 bases). There are 16 residues in the CDR3. The V end was cut by 1 base, the J end by 4 bases, with 16 bases between. In germline, CDR1 is LGHNA, CDR2 YNFKEQ. The CDR3 protein is CASSQGLQGFGTEAFF. CDR3 bases: TGTGCCAGCAGCCAAGGACTACAGGGTTTTGGCACTGAAGCTTTCTTT.

CDR3 in DNA: TGTGCCAGCAGCACACGGCGGGGGGCTCAAGAGACCCAGTACTTC. Protein sequence: CASSTRRGAQETQYF. This chain links TRBV21-1 with TRBJ2-5; the table calls TRBD2, which could not be checked here. TRBV21-1 is a listed pseudogene. The CDR3 totals 15 residues.

The chain has TRBV6-5 and TRBJ2-5, with 9 bases lining up with TRBD1. V was clipped by 6 bases and J by 1 base; unmatched bases: 6. The CDR3 has 15 amino acids. Germline V gene data show CDR1 as MNHEY and CDR2 as SVGAGI. The CDR3 nucleotides read TGTGCCAGCAGGCCCCGGGACAGGGCCCAAGAGACCCAGTACTTC. It specifies CASRPRDRAQETQYF.

This clone was counted only a few times. The rearrangement links TRBV28 to TRBJ2-3; the D is unclear. Trimming shortened V by 3 bases and J by 2 bases, and 9 bases separated the two germline ends. The CDR3 is 14 residues long. CDR1 and CDR2 from the germline V gene are MDHEN and SYDVKM. The CDR3 reads CASSFDTATDTQYF. CDR3 sequence (DNA): TGTGCCAGCAGTTTTGACACTGCCACAGATACGCAGTATTTT. Filled out from reference TRBV28 and TRBJ2-3, the complete variable domain reads DVKVTQSSRYLVKRTGEKVFLECVQDMDHENMFWYRQDPGLGLRLIYFSYDVKMKEKGDIPEGYSVSREKKERFSLILESASTNQTSMYLCASSFDTATDTQYFGPGTRLTVL.

The rearrangement joins TRBV4-3 to TRBJ2-1, with D perhaps TRBD1 (5 bases). The germline V and J ends were trimmed by 2 bases and 6 bases, with 11 bases remaining between them. The CDR3 is made up of 14 amino acids. CDR1 is LGHNA and CDR2 is YSLEER in the germline V gene. CDR3 loop: CASSQTIQGNEQFF. The DNA for the CDR3 is TGCGCCAGCAGCCAAACCATCCAGGGCAATGAGCAGTTCTTC.

The J gene is TRBJ2-2, the V gene TRBV28, with no clear D. Trimming cost V 8 bases and J 0 bases, with 10 bases left between them. The germline gives CDR1 MDHEN, CDR2 SYDVKM. The length of the CDR3 is 14 residues. CDR3 DNA sequence: TGTGCCAGCCTACAATCGGCGAACACCGGGGAGCTGTTTTTT. It is translated as CASLQSANTGELFF. Complete variable domain (other parts from reference TRBV28 and TRBJ2-2): DVKVTQSSRYLVKRTGEKVFLECVQDMDHENMFWYRQDPGLGLRLIYFSYDVKMKEKGDIPEGYSVSREKKERFSLILESASTNQTSMYLCASLQSANTGELFFGEGSRLTVL.